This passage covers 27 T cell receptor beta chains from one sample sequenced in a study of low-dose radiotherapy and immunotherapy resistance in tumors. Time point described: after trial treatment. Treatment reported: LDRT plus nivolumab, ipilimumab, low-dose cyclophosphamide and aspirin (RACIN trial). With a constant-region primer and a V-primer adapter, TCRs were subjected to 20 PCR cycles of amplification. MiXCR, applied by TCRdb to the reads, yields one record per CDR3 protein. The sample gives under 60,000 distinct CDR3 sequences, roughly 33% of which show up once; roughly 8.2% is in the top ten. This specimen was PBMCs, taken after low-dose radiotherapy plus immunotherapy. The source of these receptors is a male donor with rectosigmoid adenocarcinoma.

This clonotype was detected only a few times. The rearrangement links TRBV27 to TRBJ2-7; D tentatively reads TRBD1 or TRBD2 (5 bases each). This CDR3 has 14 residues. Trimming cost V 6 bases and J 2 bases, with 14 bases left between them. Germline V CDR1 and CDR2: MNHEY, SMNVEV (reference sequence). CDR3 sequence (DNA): TGTGCCAGCAGCCCGAGGGGCACCACCTACGAGCAGTACTTC. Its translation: CASSPRGTTYEQYF.

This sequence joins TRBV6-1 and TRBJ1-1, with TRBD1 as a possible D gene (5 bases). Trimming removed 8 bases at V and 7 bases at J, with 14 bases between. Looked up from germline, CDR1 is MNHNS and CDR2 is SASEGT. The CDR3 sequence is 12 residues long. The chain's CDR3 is CASRQPNGEAFF. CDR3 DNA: TGTGCCAGCCGACAGCCAAACGGTGAAGCTTTCTTT.

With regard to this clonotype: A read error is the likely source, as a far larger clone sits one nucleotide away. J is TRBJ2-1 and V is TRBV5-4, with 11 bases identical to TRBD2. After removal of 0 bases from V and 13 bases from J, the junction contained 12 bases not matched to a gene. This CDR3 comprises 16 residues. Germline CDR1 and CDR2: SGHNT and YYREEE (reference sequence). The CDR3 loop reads CASSLDLAGGSETQFF. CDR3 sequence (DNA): TGTGCCAGCAGCTTGGACCTAGCGGGGGGTTCGGAGACCCAGTTCTTC.

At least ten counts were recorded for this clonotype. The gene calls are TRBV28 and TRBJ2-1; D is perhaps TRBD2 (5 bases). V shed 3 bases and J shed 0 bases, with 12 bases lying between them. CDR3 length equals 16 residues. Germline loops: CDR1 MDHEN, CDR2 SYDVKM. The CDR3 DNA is TGTGCCAGCAGTTTGCGAGGGATTAGCTCCTACAATGAGCAGTTCTTC. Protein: CASSLRGISSYNEQFF. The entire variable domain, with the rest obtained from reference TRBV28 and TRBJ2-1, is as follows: DVKVTQSSRYLVKRTGEKVFLECVQDMDHENMFWYRQDPGLGLRLIYFSYDVKMKEKGDIPEGYSVSREKKERFSLILESASTNQTSMYLCASSLRGISSYNEQFFGPGTRLTVL.

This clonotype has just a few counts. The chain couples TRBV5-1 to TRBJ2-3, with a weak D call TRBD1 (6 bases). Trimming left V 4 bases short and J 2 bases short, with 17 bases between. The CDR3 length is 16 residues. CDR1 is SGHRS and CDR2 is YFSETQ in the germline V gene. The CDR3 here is CASSQYYRANTDTQYF. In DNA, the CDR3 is TGCGCCAGCAGCCAATATTACAGGGCCAACACAGATACGCAGTATTTT.

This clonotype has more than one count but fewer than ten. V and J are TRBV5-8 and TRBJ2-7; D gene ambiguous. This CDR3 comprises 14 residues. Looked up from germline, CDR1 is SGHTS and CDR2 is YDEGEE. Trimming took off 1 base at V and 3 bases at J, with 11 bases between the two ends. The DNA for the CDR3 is TGTGCCAGCAGCTTGCTCGGCAGTAGCTACGAGCAGTACTTC. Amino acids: CASSLLGSSYEQYF.

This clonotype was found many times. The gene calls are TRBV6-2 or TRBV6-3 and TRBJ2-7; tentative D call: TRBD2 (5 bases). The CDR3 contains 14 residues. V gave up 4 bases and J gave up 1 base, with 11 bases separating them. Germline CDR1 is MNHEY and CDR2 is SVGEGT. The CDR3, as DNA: TGTGCCAGCAGTTCCCGGACGGGATCCTACGAGCAGTACTTC. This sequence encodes CASSSRTGSYEQYF.

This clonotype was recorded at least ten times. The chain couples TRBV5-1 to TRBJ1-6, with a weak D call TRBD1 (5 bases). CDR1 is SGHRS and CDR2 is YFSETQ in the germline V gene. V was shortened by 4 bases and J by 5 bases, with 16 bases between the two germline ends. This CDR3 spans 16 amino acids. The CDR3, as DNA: TGCGCCAGCAGCATAGGACAAGTCGTCAATAATTCACCCCTCCACTTT. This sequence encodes CASSIGQVVNNSPLHF.

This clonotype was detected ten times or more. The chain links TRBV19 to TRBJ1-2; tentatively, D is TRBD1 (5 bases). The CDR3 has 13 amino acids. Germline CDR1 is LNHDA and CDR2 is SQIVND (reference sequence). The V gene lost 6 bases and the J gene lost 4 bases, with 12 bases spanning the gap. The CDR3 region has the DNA TGTGCCAGTAGCCGCTACCAGGGCTATGGCTACACCTTC. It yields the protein CASSRYQGYGYTF.

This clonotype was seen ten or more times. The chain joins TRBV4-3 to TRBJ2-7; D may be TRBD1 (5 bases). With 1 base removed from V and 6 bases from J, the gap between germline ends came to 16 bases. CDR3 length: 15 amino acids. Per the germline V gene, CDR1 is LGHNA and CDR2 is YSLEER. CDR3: CASSQVVGAGFEQYF. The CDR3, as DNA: TGCGCCAGCAGCCAAGTGGTAGGGGCCGGGTTCGAGCAGTACTTC.

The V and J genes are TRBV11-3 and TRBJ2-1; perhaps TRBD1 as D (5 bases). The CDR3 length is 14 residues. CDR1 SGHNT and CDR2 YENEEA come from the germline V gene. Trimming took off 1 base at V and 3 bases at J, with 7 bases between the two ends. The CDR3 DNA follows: TGTGCCAGCAGCTTAGCTACAGGCTACAATGAGCAGTTCTTC. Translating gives CASSLATGYNEQFF.

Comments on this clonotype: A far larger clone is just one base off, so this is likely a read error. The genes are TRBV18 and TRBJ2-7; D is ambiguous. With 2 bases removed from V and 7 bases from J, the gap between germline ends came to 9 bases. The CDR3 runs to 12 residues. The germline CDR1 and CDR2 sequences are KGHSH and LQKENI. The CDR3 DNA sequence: TGTGCCAGCTCACCAGATTACAATGAGCAGTACTTC. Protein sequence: CASSPDYNEQYF.

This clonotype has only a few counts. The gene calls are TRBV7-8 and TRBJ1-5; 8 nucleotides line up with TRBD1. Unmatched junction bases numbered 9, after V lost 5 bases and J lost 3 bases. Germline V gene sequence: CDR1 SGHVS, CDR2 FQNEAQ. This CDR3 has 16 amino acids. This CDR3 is CASSGTDRADNQPQHF. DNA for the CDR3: TGTGCCAGCAGCGGGACGGACAGGGCCGACAATCAGCCCCAGCATTTT.

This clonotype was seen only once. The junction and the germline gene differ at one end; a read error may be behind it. CDR3 DNA: TGTGCCAGCAGCTTGGTACCGGGACAGGGGGCGTACGAGCAGTACTTC. Its protein product is CASSLVPGQGAYEQYF. V gene TRBV5-3 combines with J gene TRBJ2-7; 12 nucleotides line up with TRBD1. TRBV5-3 is filed as an ORF, its function uncertain. The CDR3 runs 16 residues.

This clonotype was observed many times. This chain's CDR3 is CASSSQMAGLQYF. The CDR3 coding sequence is TGTGCCAGCAGCTCCCAGATGGCGGGCCTACAGTACTTC. This sequence joins TRBV28 and TRBJ2-4; TRBD2 is a possible D gene (5 bases). Looked up from germline, CDR1 is MDHEN and CDR2 is SYDVKM. There are 13 residues in the CDR3. Trimming left V 6 bases short and J 13 bases short, with 19 bases between.

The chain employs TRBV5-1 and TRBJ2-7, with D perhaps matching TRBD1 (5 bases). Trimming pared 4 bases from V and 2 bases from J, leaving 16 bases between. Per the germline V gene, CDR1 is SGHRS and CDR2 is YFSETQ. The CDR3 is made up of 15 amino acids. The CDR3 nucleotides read TGCGCCAGCAGCCACGGAGACAGTCCCGCCTACGAGCAGTACTTC. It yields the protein CASSHGDSPAYEQYF.

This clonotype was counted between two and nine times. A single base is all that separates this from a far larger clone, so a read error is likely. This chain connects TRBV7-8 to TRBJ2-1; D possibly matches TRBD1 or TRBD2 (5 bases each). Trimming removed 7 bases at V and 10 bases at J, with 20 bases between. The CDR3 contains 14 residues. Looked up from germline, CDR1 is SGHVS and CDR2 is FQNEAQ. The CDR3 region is CASIEGRVGFEQFF. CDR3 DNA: TGTGCCAGCATCGAGGGGCGAGTCGGGTTCGAGCAGTTCTTC.

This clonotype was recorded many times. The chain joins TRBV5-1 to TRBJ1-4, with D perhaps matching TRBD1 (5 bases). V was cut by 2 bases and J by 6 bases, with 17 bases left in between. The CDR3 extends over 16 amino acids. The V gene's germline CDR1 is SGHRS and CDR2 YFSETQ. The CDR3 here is CASSLDWGTLDEKLFF. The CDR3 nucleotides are TGCGCCAGCAGCTTAGATTGGGGGACCCTGGATGAAAAACTGTTTTTT.

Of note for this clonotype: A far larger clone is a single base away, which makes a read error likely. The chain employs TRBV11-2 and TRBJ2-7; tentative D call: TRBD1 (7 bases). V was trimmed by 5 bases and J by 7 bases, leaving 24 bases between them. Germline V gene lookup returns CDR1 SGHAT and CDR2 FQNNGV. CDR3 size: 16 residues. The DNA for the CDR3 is TGTGCCAGCAGCCGACAGGGAGGAAGCTCCTACAATGAGCAGTACTTC. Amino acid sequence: CASSRQGGSSYNEQYF.

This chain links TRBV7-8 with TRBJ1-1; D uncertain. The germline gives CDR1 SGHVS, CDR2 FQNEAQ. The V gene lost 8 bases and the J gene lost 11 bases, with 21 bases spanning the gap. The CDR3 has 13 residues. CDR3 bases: TGTGCCAGCTTCTCCCCTAGTGGCGGAGTGGCTTTCTTT. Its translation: CASFSPSGGVAFF.

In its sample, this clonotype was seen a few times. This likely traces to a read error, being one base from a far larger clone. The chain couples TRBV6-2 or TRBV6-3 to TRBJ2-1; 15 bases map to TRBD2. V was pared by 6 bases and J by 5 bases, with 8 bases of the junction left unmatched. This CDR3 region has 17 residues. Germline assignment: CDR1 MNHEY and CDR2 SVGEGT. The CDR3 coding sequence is TGTGCCAGCAGCTCCAGGACTAGCGGGAGGGCCAACAATGAGCAGTTCTTC. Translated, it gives CASSSRTSGRANNEQFF.

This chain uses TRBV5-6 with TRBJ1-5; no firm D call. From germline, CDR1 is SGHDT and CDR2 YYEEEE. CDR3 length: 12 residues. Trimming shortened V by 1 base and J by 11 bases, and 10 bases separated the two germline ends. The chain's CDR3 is CASSLSGGSQHF. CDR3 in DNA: TGTGCCAGCAGCTTGTCAGGAGGCTCCCAGCATTTT.

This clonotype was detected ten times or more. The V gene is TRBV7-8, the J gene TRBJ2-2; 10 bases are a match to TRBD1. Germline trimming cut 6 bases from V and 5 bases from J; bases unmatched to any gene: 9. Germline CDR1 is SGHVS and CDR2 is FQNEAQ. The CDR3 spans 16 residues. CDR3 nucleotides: TGTGCCAGCAGTAATCACGACAGGGGGCGAACCGGGGAGCTGTTTTTT. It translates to CASSNHDRGRTGELFF.

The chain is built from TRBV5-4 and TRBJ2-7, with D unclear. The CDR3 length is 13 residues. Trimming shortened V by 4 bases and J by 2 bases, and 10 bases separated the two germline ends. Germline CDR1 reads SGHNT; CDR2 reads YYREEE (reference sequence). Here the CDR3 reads CASSQDSAYEQYF. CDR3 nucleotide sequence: TGTGCCAGCAGCCAAGATTCAGCCTACGAGCAGTACTTC.

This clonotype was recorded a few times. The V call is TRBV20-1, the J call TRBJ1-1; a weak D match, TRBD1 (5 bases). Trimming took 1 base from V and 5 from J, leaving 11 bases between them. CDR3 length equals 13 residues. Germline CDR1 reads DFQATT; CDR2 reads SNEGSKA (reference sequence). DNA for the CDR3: TGCAGTGCTAGAGTTCCCGGGACTACTGAAGCTTTCTTT. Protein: CSARVPGTTEAFF.

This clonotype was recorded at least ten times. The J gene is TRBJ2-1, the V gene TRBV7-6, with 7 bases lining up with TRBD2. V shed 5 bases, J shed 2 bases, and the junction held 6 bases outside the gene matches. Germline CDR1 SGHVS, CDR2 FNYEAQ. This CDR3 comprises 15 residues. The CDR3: CASSKSGVAYNEQFF. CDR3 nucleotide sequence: TGTGCCAGCAGCAAGAGCGGGGTTGCCTACAATGAGCAGTTCTTC.

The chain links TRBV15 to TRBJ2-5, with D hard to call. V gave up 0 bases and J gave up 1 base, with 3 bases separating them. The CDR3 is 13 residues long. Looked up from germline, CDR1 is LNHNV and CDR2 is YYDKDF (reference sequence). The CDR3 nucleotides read TGTGCCACCAGCAGAGATCTCCAAGAGACCCAGTACTTC. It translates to CATSRDLQETQYF.